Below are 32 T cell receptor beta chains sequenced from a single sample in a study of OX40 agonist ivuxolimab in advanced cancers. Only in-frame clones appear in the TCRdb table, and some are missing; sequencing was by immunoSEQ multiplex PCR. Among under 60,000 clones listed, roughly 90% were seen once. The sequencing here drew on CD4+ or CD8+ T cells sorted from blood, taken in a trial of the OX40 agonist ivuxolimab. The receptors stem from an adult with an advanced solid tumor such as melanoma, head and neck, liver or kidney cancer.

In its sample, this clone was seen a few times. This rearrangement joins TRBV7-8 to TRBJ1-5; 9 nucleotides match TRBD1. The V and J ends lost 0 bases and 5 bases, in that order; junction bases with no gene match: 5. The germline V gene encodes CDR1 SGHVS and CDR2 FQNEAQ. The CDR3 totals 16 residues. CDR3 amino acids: CASSLAGDRVYQPQHF. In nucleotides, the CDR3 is TGTGCCAGCAGCTTAGCGGGGGACAGGGTCTATCAGCCCCAGCATTTT.

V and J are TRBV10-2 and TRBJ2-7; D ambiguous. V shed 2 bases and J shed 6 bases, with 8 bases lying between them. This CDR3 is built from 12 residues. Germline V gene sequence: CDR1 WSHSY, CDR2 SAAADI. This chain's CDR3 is CASSEAAVEQYF. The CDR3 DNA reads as TGCGCCAGCAGTGAGGCCGCGGTCGAGCAGTACTTC.

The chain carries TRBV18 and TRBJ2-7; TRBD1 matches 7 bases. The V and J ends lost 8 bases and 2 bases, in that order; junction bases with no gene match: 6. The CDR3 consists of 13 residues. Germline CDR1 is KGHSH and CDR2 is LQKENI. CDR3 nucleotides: TGTGCCAGCGTACAGGGGATTCCCTACGAGCAGTACTTC. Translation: CASVQGIPYEQYF. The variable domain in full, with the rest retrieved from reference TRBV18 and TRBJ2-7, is NAGVMQNPRHLVRRRGQEARLRCSPMKGHSHVYWYRQLPEEGLKFMVYLQKENIIDESGMPKERFSAEFPKEGPSILRIQQVVRGDSAAYFCASVQGIPYEQYFGPGTRLTVT.

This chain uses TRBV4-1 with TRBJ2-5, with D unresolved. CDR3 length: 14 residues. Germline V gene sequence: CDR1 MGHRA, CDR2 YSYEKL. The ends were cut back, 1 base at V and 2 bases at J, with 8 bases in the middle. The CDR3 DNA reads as TGCGCCAGCAGCCAAGCGGTGACACAAGAGACCCAGTACTTC. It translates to CASSQAVTQETQYF.

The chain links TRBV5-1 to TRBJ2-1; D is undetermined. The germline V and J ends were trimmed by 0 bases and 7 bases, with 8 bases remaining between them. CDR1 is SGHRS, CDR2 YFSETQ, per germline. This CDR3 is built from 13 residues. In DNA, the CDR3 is TGCGCCAGCAGCTTGGAGGTGGGGAATGAGCAGTTCTTC. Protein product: CASSLEVGNEQFF.

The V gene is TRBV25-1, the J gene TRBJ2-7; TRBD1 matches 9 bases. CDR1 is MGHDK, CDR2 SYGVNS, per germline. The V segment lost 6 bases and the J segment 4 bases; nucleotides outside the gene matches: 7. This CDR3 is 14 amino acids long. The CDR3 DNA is TGTGCCAGCAGCCCCACAGGGGGCGCGTACGAGCAGTACTTC. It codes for CASSPTGGAYEQYF.

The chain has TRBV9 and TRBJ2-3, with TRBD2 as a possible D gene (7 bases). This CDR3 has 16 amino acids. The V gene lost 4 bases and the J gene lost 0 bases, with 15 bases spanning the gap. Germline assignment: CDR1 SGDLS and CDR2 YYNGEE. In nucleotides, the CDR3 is TGTGCCAGCAGCCCGAGTGGGGGGGCGAGCACAGATACGCAGTATTTT. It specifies CASSPSGGASTDTQYF.

The CDR3 coding sequence is TGTGCCAGCAGTTATGGGTGGGGTCTCGAGACCCAGTACTTC. Translating it yields CASSYGWGLETQYF. The V gene is TRBV6-5, the J gene TRBJ2-5; no clear D gene. There are 14 residues in the CDR3. V lost 3 bases and J lost 5, with 13 bases in between. Germline V gene lookup returns CDR1 MNHEY and CDR2 SVGAGI.

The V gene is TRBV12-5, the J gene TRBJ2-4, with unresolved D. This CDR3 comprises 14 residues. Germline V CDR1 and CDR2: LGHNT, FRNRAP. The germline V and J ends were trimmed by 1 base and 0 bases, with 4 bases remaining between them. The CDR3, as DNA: TGTGCTAGTGGTTTGGCAATAGCCAAAAACATTCAGTACTTC. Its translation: CASGLAIAKNIQYF. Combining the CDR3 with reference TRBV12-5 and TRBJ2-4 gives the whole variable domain DARVTQTPRHKVTEMGQEVTMRCQPILGHNTVFWYRQTMMQGLELLAYFRNRAPLDDSGMPKDRFSAEMPDATLATLKIQPSEPRDSAVYFCASGLAIAKNIQYFGAGTRLSVL.

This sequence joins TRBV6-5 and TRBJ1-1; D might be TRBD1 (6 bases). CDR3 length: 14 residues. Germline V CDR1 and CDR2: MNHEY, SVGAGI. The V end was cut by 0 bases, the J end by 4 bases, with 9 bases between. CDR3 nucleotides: TGTGCCAGCAGTTACTCAGGGGGGAGCACTGAAGCTTTCTTT. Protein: CASSYSGGSTEAFF.

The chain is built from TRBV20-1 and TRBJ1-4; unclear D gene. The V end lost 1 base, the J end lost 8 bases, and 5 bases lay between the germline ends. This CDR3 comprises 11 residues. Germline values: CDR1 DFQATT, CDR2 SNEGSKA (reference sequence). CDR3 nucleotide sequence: TGCAGTGCTAGAGTTAGGGAAAAACTGTTTTTT. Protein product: CSARVREKLFF.

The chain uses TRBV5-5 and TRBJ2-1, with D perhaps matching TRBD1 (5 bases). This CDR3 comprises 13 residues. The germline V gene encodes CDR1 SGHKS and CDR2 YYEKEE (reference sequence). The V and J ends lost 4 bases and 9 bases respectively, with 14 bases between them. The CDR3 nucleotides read TGTGCCAGCAGCACTATACAGGTGGGTGAGCAGTTCTTC. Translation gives CASSTIQVGEQFF.

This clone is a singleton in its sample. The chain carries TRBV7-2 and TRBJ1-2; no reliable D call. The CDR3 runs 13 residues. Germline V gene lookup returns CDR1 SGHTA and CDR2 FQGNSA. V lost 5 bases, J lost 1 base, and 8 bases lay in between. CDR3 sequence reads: CASSPRHNYGYTF. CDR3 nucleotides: TGTGCCAGCAGCCCGAGACATAACTATGGCTACACCTTC.

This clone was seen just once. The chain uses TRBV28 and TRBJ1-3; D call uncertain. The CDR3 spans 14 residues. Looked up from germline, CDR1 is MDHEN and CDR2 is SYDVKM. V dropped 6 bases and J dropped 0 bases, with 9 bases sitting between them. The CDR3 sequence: CASSSSSSGNTIYF. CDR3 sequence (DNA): TGTGCCAGCAGCTCATCGAGCTCTGGAAACACCATATATTTT.

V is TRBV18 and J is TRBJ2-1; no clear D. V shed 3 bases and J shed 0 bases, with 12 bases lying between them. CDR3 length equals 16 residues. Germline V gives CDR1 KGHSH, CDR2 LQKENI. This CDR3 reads CASSPPTMSSYNEQFF. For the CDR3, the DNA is TGTGCCAGCTCACCCCCGACAATGAGCTCCTACAATGAGCAGTTCTTC.

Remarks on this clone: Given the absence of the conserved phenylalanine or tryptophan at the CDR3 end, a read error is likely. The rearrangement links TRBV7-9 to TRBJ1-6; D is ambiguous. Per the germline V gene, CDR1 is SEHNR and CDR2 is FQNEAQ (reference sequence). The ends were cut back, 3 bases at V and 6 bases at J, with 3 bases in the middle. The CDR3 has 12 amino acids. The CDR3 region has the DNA TGTGCCAGCAGCTTCCCTAATTCACCCCTCCACCTT. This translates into CASSFPNSPLHL.

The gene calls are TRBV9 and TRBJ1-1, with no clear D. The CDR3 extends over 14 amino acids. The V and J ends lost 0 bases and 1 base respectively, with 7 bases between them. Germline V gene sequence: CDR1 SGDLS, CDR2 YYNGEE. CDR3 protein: CASSVVPENTEAFF. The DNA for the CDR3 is TGTGCCAGCAGCGTAGTCCCAGAGAACACTGAAGCTTTCTTT.

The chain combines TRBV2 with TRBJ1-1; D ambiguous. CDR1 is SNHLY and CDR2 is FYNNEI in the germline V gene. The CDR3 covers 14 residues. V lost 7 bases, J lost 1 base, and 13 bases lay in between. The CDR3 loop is CASILRAGNTEAFF. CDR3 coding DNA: TGTGCCAGCATCTTGAGGGCGGGGAACACTGAAGCTTTCTTT.

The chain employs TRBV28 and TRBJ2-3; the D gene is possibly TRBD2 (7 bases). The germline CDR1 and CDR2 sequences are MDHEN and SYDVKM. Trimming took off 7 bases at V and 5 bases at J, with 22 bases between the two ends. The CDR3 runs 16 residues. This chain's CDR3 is CASTPSWGGFQDTQYF. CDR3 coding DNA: TGTGCCAGCACCCCGTCTTGGGGGGGCTTCCAAGATACGCAGTATTTT.

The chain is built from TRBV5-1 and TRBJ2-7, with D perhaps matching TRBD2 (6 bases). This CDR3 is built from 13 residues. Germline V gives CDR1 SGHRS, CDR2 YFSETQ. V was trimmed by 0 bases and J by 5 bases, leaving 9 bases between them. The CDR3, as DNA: TGCGCCAGCAGCTTGGCGGAGGGGAACGAGCAGTACTTC. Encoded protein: CASSLAEGNEQYF.

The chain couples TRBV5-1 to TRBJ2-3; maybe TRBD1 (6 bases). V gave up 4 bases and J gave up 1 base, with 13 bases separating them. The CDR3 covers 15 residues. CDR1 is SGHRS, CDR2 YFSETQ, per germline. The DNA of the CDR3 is TGCGCCAGCAGCAACCTAGGGGGTGGCACAGATACGCAGTATTTT. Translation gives CASSNLGGGTDTQYF.

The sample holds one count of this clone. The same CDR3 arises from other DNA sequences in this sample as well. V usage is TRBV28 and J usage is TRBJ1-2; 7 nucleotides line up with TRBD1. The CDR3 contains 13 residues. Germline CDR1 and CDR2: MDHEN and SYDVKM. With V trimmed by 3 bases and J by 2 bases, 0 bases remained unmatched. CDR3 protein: CASSLTGNYGYTF. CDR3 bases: TGTGCCAGCAGTTTGACAGGGAACTATGGCTACACCTTC.

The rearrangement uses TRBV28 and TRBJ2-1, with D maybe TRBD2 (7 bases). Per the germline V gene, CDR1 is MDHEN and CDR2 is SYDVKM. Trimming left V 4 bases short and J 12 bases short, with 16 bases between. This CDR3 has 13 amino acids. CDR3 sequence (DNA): TGTGCCAGCAGTTCCCCCGGGGGCGGGAGGCAGTTCTTC. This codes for CASSSPGGGRQFF. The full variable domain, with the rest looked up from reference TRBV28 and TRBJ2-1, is DVKVTQSSRYLVKRTGEKVFLECVQDMDHENMFWYRQDPGLGLRLIYFSYDVKMKEKGDIPEGYSVSREKKERFSLILESASTNQTSMYLCASSSPGGGRQFFGPGTRLTVL.

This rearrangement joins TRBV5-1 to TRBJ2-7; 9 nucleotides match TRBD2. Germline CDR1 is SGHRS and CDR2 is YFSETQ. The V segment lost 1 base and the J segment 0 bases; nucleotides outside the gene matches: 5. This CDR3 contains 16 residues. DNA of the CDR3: TGCGCCAGCAGCTTGTGGCGGGAGGGTTCCTCCTACGAGCAGTACTTC. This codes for CASSLWREGSSYEQYF. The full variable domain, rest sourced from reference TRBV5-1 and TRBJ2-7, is KAGVTQTPRYLIKTRGQQVTLSCSPISGHRSVSWYQQTPGQGLQFLFEYFSETQRNKGNFPGRFSGRQFSNSRSEMNVSTLELGDSALYLCASSLWREGSSYEQYFGPGTRLTVT.

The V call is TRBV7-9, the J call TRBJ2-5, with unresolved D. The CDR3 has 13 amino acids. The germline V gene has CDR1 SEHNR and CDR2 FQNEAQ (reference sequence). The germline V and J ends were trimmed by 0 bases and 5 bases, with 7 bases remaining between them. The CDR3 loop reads CASSLAGGETQYF. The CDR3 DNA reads TGTGCCAGCAGCTTAGCTGGCGGCGAGACCCAGTACTTC.

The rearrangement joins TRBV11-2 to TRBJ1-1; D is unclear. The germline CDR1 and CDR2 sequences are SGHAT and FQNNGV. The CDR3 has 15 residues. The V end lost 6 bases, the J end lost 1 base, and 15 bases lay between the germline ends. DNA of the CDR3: TGTGCCAGCAGACCCTTTGGGAGGAGGAACACTGAAGCTTTCTTT. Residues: CASRPFGRRNTEAFF.

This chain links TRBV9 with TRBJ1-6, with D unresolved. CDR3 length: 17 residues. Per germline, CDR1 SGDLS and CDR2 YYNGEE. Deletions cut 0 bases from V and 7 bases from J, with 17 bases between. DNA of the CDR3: TGTGCCAGCAGCGTAGTTCCACAGCAAACTGTAAATTCACCCCTCCACTTT. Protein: CASSVVPQQTVNSPLHF.

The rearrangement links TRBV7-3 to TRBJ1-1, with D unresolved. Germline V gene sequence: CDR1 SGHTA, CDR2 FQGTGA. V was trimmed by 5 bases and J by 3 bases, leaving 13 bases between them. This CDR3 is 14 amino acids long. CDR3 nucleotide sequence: TGTGCCAGCAGCGAGGGATCCTGGGACACTGAAGCTTTCTTT. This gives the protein CASSEGSWDTEAFF.

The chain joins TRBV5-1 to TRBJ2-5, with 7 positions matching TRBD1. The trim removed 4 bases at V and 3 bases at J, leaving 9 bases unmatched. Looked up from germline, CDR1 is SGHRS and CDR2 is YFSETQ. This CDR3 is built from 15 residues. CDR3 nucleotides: TGCGCCAGCAGCCCCTTGGGGCAGGGGGAAGAGACCCAGTACTTC. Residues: CASSPLGQGEETQYF. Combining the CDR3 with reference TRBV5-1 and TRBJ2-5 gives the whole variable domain KAGVTQTPRYLIKTRGQQVTLSCSPISGHRSVSWYQQTPGQGLQFLFEYFSETQRNKGNFPGRFSGRQFSNSRSEMNVSTLELGDSALYLCASSPLGQGEETQYFGPGTRLLVL.

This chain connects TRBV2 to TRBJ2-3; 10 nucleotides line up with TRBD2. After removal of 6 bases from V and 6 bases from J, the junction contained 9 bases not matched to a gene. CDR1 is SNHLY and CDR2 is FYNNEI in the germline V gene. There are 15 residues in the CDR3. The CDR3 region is CASSRERGGSDTQYF. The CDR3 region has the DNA TGTGCCAGCAGCCGCGAGCGGGGGGGCAGCGATACGCAGTATTTT.

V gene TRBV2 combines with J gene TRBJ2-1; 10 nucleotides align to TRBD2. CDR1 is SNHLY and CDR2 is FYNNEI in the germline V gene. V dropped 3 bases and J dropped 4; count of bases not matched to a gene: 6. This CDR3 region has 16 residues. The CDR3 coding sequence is TGTGCCAGCAGTGAGACTAGCGGGCGGGTTTACAATGAGCAGTTCTTC. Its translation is CASSETSGRVYNEQFF.

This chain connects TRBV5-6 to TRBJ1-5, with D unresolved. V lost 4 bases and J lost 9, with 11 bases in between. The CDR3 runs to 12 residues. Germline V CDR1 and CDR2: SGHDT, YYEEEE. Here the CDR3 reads CASSLRRGPQHF. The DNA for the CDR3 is TGTGCCAGCAGCCTCCGGCGTGGGCCCCAGCATTTT.